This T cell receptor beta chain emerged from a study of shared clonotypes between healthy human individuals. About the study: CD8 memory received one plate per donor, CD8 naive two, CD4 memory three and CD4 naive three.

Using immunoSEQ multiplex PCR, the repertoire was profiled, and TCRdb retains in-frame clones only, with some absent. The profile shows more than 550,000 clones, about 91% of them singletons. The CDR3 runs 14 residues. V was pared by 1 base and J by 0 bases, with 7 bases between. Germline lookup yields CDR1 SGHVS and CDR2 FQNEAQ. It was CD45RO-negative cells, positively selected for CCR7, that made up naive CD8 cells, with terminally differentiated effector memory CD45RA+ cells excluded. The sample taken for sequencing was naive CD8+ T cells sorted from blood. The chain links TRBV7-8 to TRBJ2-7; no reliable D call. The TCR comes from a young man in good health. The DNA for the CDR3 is TGTGCCAGCAGCTTAGTGGGCCGCTCCTACGAGCAGTACTTC. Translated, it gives CASSLVGRSYEQYF.